Following are 25 T cell receptor beta chains from one sample sequenced in a study of control samples from healthy donors and cancer patients (dated by TCRdb to 2020 to 2022). Library preparation used the immunoSEQ multiplex PCR assay. The source is immuneACCESS, and TCRdb retained only in-frame sequences with V and J called. Part of the clones is not carried over; for the studies checked, unresolved V genes explain less than half of this, and the remainder is unexplained. The sample's clone listing holds approximately 190,000 clones. The top ten constitute roughly 2% of the sample. The sequencing sample was made of blood. The source is a woman under 40 in good health.

The gene calls are TRBV28 and TRBJ2-7; D gene ambiguous. This CDR3 comprises 13 residues. Trimming pared 2 bases from V and 4 bases from J, leaving 9 bases between. Germline values: CDR1 MDHEN, CDR2 SYDVKM. DNA of the CDR3: TGTGCCAGCAGTTTAGTTCCCGGGTACGAGCAGTACTTC. This codes for CASSLVPGYEQYF.

This chain joins TRBV28 and TRBJ2-3; 8 bases are shared with TRBD1. Trimming removed 7 bases from V and 1 base from J; junction bases left unmatched: 10. The CDR3 is 16 amino acids. Per germline, CDR1 MDHEN and CDR2 SYDVKM. The CDR3 DNA is TGTGCCAGCACCCCGCCCCAGGGGGCGGGCACAGATACGCAGTATTTT. This translates into CASTPPQGAGTDTQYF.

The rearrangement uses TRBV6-6 and TRBJ1-6; 7 bases map to TRBD1. CDR3 length equals 15 residues. V trimming: 4 bases; J trimming: 10 bases; junction bases outside the gene matches: 10. The germline gives CDR1 MNHNY, CDR2 SVGAGI (reference sequence). CDR3 nucleotides: TGTGCCAGCAGTTTCACCCAGACAGGGCAATCACCCCTCCACTTT. Its protein product is CASSFTQTGQSPLHF.

The chain is built from TRBV6-5 and TRBJ2-5; D might be TRBD2 (6 bases). Germline V lookup: CDR1 MNHEY, CDR2 SVGAGI. The length of the CDR3 is 16 residues. Trimming cost V 0 bases and J 4 bases, with 15 bases left between them. CDR3: CASSYSGGIRSETQYF. The CDR3 DNA follows: TGTGCCAGCAGTTACTCGGGCGGGATAAGGTCAGAGACCCAGTACTTC.

CDR3 bases: TGTGCCAGCAGCTCCCGGACAGGGTATAGCAATCAGCCCCAGCATTTT. Translating gives CASSSRTGYSNQPQHF. V and J are TRBV21-1 and TRBJ1-5; the table's D call TRBD1 went unverified against the DNA. TRBV21-1 is designated a pseudogene. The CDR3 has 16 amino acids.

The gene calls are TRBV5-8 and TRBJ1-6; possible D gene TRBD1, 5 bases. This CDR3 contains 16 residues. The V gene lost 0 bases and the J gene lost 7 bases, with 14 bases spanning the gap. CDR1 and CDR2 from the germline V gene are SGHTS and YDEGEE. For the CDR3, the DNA is TGTGCCAGCAGCTTGGATGGCAGGGCGAGGAATTCACCCCTCCACTTT. Amino acids: CASSLDGRARNSPLHF.

V gene TRBV28 combines with J gene TRBJ2-7; 7 nucleotides line up with TRBD1. There are 15 residues in the CDR3. Germline CDR1 and CDR2: MDHEN and SYDVKM. V dropped 5 bases and J dropped 5; count of bases not matched to a gene: 12. The DNA of the CDR3 is TGTGCCAGCAGTCCCGACAGGGTGGTGTCTAACGAGCAGTACTTC. It is translated as CASSPDRVVSNEQYF.

The rearrangement joins TRBV7-2 to TRBJ1-2; the D is unclear. Germline values: CDR1 SGHTA, CDR2 FQGNSA. Trimming shortened V by 1 base and J by 7 bases, and 10 bases separated the two germline ends. This CDR3 contains 13 residues. The chain's CDR3 is CASSLVRMGGYTF. DNA of the CDR3: TGTGCCAGCAGCTTAGTTCGAATGGGTGGCTACACCTTC.

The chain employs TRBV28 and TRBJ1-1; 9 bases map to TRBD1. CDR1 MDHEN and CDR2 SYDVKM come from the germline V gene. V lost 5 bases to trimming and J lost 2 bases; unmatched junction nucleotides: 3. The CDR3 runs 14 residues. The CDR3 region is CASSGTGSNTEAFF. In nucleotides, the CDR3 is TGTGCCAGCAGTGGGACAGGGAGTAACACTGAAGCTTTCTTT. Variable domain in full (rest from reference TRBV28 and TRBJ1-1): DVKVTQSSRYLVKRTGEKVFLECVQDMDHENMFWYRQDPGLGLRLIYFSYDVKMKEKGDIPEGYSVSREKKERFSLILESASTNQTSMYLCASSGTGSNTEAFFGQGTRLTVV.

J is TRBJ1-2 and V is TRBV28, with a weak D call TRBD1 (6 bases). The germline V and J ends were trimmed by 2 bases and 4 bases, with 17 bases remaining between them. The CDR3 sequence is 16 residues long. Germline lookup yields CDR1 MDHEN and CDR2 SYDVKM. The CDR3: CASSLTTGHMGYGYTF. The CDR3 DNA follows: TGTGCCAGCAGTTTAACTACAGGGCATATGGGCTATGGCTACACCTTC.

The chain recombines TRBV9 with TRBJ1-4; D is undetermined. V lost 0 bases to trimming and J lost 5 bases, with 8 bases between them. This CDR3 region has 14 residues. CDR1 is SGDLS and CDR2 is YYNGEE in the germline V gene. CDR3 sequence (DNA): TGTGCCAGCAGCGTAGATTCCCCCAATGAAAAACTGTTTTTT. It is translated as CASSVDSPNEKLFF.

The chain has TRBV5-1 and TRBJ2-6; D gene uncertain. This CDR3 comprises 15 residues. Trimming shortened V by 0 bases and J by 0 bases, and 4 bases separated the two germline ends. The germline V gene has CDR1 SGHRS and CDR2 YFSETQ. CDR3 loop: CASSLGNSGANVLTF. The CDR3 coding sequence is TGCGCCAGCAGCTTGGGGAACTCTGGGGCCAACGTCCTGACTTTC.

The chain uses TRBV7-3 and TRBJ2-1, with TRBD2 identical over 8 bases. The length of the CDR3 is 15 residues. The ends lost 4 bases at V and 5 bases at J; junction bases unmatched: 7. CDR1 SGHTA and CDR2 FQGTGA come from the germline V gene. CDR3 loop: CASSSRLAPDNEQFF. CDR3 nucleotides: TGTGCCAGCAGCTCCCGACTAGCGCCGGACAATGAGCAGTTCTTC.

The gene calls are TRBV6-2 or TRBV6-3 and TRBJ1-3; D uncertain. With 4 bases removed from V and 2 bases from J, the gap between germline ends came to 12 bases. This CDR3 is built from 15 residues. Germline-derived CDR1 and CDR2 are MNHEY and SVGEGT. The CDR3 DNA reads as TGTGCCAGCAGTTTGACCGGGGATCCTGGAAACACCATATATTTT. Translated: CASSLTGDPGNTIYF.

V gene TRBV28 combines with J gene TRBJ1-5; 10 bases fit TRBD1. The CDR3 has 15 residues. Germline CDR1 reads MDHEN; CDR2 reads SYDVKM. J gave up 5 bases and V 6 bases, and 7 bases lay outside the gene matches. The CDR3 sequence: CASSQPGQGHQPQHF. CDR3 nucleotide sequence: TGTGCCAGCAGCCAACCGGGACAGGGGCATCAGCCCCAGCATTTT. The full variable domain, with the rest looked up from reference TRBV28 and TRBJ1-5, is DVKVTQSSRYLVKRTGEKVFLECVQDMDHENMFWYRQDPGLGLRLIYFSYDVKMKEKGDIPEGYSVSREKKERFSLILESASTNQTSMYLCASSQPGQGHQPQHFGDGTRLSIL.

The chain uses TRBV4-1 and TRBJ1-5; D might be TRBD1 (5 bases). This CDR3 has 18 amino acids. Looked up from germline, CDR1 is MGHRA and CDR2 is YSYEKL. V was shortened by 2 bases and J by 0 bases, with 17 bases between the two germline ends. CDR3 sequence: CASSQPFDRGRSNQPQHF. For the CDR3, the DNA is TGCGCCAGCAGCCAACCTTTTGACCGGGGCCGTAGCAATCAGCCCCAGCATTTT.

This rearrangement joins TRBV7-9 to TRBJ1-3, with 7 bases aligning to TRBD1. The length of the CDR3 is 18 residues. J gave up 3 bases and V 5 bases, and 16 bases lay outside the gene matches. CDR1 SEHNR and CDR2 FQNEAQ come from the germline V gene (reference sequence). The chain's CDR3 is CASSPLGRGPQGGNTIYF. The CDR3 nucleotides are TGTGCCAGCAGCCCACTGGGAAGGGGGCCCCAAGGTGGAAACACCATATATTTT.

V usage is TRBV7-8 and J usage is TRBJ2-5, with D possibly being TRBD1 (5 bases). The CDR3 length is 14 residues. V was clipped by 4 bases and J by 1 base, with 10 bases between them. Germline CDR1 and CDR2: SGHVS and FQNEAQ. CDR3 sequence: CASSSRVLQETQYF. The CDR3 coding sequence is TGTGCCAGCAGCTCCAGGGTGCTCCAAGAGACCCAGTACTTC.

CDR3 protein: CASSLQGDPRDGYTF. DNA for the CDR3: TGCGCCAGCAGCCTACAGGGGGACCCCAGGGATGGCTACACCTTC. The chain employs TRBV5-1 and TRBJ1-2; TRBD1 agrees at 8 bases. This CDR3 has 15 residues. Germline V gene data show CDR1 as SGHRS and CDR2 as YFSETQ. J gave up 6 bases and V 4 bases, and 11 bases lay outside the gene matches.

V and J are TRBV2 and TRBJ2-7; D unclear. The CDR3 is 11 amino acids. Germline V gives CDR1 SNHLY, CDR2 FYNNEI. Trimming removed 6 bases at V and 0 bases at J, with 3 bases between. The CDR3 DNA follows: TGTGCCAGCAGCGGCTCCTACGAGCAGTACTTC. Residues: CASSGSYEQYF.

The chain recombines TRBV27 with TRBJ2-3; D is tentatively TRBD1 or TRBD2 (5 bases each). The germline gives CDR1 MNHEY, CDR2 SMNVEV (reference sequence). Trimming pared 5 bases from V and 2 bases from J, leaving 20 bases between. The CDR3 is 17 residues long. Here the CDR3 reads CASSPLLRDGSTDTQYF. DNA for the CDR3: TGTGCCAGCAGTCCCCTACTACGGGACGGATCCACAGATACGCAGTATTTT.

V usage is TRBV4-1 and J usage is TRBJ1-1; tentatively, D is TRBD1 (5 bases). CDR1 is MGHRA, CDR2 YSYEKL, per germline. The CDR3 loop spans 16 amino acids. V lost 4 bases and J lost 3, with 18 bases in between. The DNA of the CDR3 is TGCGCCAGCAGCCCACAGGAGGGGTTGAGGGACACTGAAGCTTTCTTT. Its translation is CASSPQEGLRDTEAFF.

The chain combines TRBV11-1 with TRBJ2-2; a possible D gene is TRBD2 (5 bases). Germline V CDR1 and CDR2: SGHAT, FQDESV (reference sequence). Trimming took 2 bases from V and 4 from J, leaving 11 bases between them. The CDR3 covers 15 residues. In DNA form, the CDR3 reads TGTGCCAGCAGCTTAAAGGACTGGGGCACCGGGGAGCTGTTTTTT. Translated, it gives CASSLKDWGTGELFF.

The genes are TRBV28 and TRBJ1-5; TRBD1 matches 7 bases. The J segment lost 4 bases and the V segment lost 5 bases, leaving 14 bases of the junction unmatched. The CDR3 extends over 17 amino acids. In germline, CDR1 is MDHEN, CDR2 SYDVKM. DNA of the CDR3: TGTGCCAGCAGTCAAGTACTGGGACAGTCGATTAATCAGCCCCAGCATTTT. Translated: CASSQVLGQSINQPQHF.

The chain has TRBV6-5 and TRBJ1-2; 8 positions match TRBD1. The germline V gene has CDR1 MNHEY and CDR2 SVGAGI. This CDR3 region has 14 residues. V shed 9 bases, J shed 4 bases, and the junction held 10 bases outside the gene matches. CDR3 DNA sequence: TGTGCCAGTGGCCGTGGACAGGGACTCTATGGCTACACCTTC. This codes for CASGRGQGLYGYTF.